The clone carrying this T cell receptor (beta chain) showed up many times. This sample stems from a study of neurological immune-mediated disorders. V was cut by 0 bases and J by 6 bases, with 12 bases left in between. CDR1 DFQATT and CDR2 SNEGSKA come from the germline V gene (reference sequence). The length of the CDR3 is 14 residues. Synthesis of cDNA was carried out by template-switch 5'RACE. The reaction used 10-nucleotide random UMIs. From the 5' RACE reads, TCRdb called clonotypes with MiXCR, one entry per CDR3 protein. Of 44,000 or so distinct CDR3 sequences listed, around 6% were seen once; the top ten hold 0.55% to 0.65%.

The sample consisted of CD4+ T cells from blood. This chain links TRBV20-1 with TRBJ2-1; no definite D call. This clonotype originated in a woman aged 40-49 years in good health. The CDR3 region has the DNA TGCAGTGCTAGAGACGGTGTCAAAATCAATGAGCAGTTCTTC. Amino acids: CSARDGVKINEQFF.